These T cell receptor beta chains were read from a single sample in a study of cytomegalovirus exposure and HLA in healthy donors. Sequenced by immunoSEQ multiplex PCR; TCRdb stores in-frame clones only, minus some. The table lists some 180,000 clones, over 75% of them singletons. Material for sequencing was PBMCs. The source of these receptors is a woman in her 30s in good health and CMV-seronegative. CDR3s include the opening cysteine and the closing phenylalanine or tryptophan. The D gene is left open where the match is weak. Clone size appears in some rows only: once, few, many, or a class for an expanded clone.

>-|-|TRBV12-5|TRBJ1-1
TGTGCTAGTGGCCTCGGACAGAACACTGAAGCTTTCTTT
CASGLGQNTEAFF
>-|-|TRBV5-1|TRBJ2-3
TGCGCCAGCAGCTTGTCCCAGGGCGCAGATACGCAGTATTTT
CASSLSQGADTQYF
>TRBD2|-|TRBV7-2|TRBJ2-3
TGTGCCAGCAGCCTTAACTTCGGACTAGCGGGGGGCGGAGATACGCAGTATTTT
CASSLNFGLAGGGDTQYF
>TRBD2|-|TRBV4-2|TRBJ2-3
TGTGCCAGCAGCCTCGACTACGCGGGGGGGCGGACAGATACGCAGTATTTT
CASSLDYAGGRTDTQYF
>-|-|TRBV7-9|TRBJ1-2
TGTGCCAGCAGCTTTTCTGGACAAGACTATGGCTACACCTTC
CASSFSGQDYGYTF
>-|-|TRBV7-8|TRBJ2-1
TGTGCCAGCAGCTCCCACAGTGGTGAGCAGTTCTTC
CASSSHSGEQFF
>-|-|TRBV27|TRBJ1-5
TGTGCCAGCAGTTTCCCGGGGGTTAGCAATCAGCCCCAGCATTTT
CASSFPGVSNQPQHF
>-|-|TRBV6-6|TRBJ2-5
TGTGCCAGCAGTCCAAAAGAGACCCAGTACTTC
CASSPKETQYF
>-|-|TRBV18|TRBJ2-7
TGTGCCAGCTCCCTGGGCACTAGCTCCTACGAGCAGTACTTC
CASSLGTSSYEQYF
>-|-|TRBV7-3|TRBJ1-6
TGTGCCAGCAGCCGTTCGGGAAGTAATTCACCCCTCCACTTT
CASSRSGSNSPLHF
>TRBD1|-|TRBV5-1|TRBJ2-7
TGCGCCAGCAGCCCGGACAGGCTCTACGAGCAGTACTTC
CASSPDRLYEQYF
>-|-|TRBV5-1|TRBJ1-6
TGCGCCAGCAGCTTGGCACAGAATAATTCACCCCTCCACTTT
CASSLAQNNSPLHF
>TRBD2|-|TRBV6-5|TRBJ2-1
TGTGCCAGCAGCAGGACTAGCGACCTGAATGAGCAGTTCTTC
CASSRTSDLNEQFF
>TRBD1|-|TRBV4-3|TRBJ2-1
TGCGCCAGCAGCCTATTCTCACAGGGGGCCAGCTCCTACAATGAGCAGTTCTTC
CASSLFSQGASSYNEQFF
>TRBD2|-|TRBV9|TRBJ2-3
TGTGCCAGCAGCCCTAGCCTTCGGACTAGCTACCTCACAGATACGCAGTATTTT
CASSPSLRTSYLTDTQYF
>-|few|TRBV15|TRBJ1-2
TGTGCCACCAGCAGAGTTCTGGAGGGAAGCTATGGCTACACCTTC
CATSRVLEGSYGYTF
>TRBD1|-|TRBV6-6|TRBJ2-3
TGTGCCAGCGACCCCTACAGGGGCGGCACAGATACGCAGTATTTT
CASDPYRGGTDTQYF
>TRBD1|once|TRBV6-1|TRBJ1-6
TGTGCCAGCAGTGAAGGGGCCCTGACAGGGTATTCACCCCTCCACTTT
CASSEGALTGYSPLHF
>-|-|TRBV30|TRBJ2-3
TGTGCCTGGAGTATGGGCTCCCGGAGCACAGATACGCAGTATTTT
CAWSMGSRSTDTQYF
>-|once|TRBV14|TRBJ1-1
TGTGCCAGCAGCCAAGAGAGGACTTGGATCTTGAACACTGAAGCTTTCTTT
CASSQERTWILNTEAFF
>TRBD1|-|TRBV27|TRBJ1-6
TGTGCCAGCAGTTCACTTGGACAGGAGATATCACCCCTCCACTTT
CASSSLGQEISPLHF
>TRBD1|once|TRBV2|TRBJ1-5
TGTGCCAGCAGCGAAACGGGACAGGGTGTAGGGCCCCAGCATTTT
CASSETGQGVGPQHF
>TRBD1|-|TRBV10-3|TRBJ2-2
TGTGCCATCAGCGGGACAGGCGGTAACACCGGGGAGCTGTTTTTT
CAISGTGGNTGELFF
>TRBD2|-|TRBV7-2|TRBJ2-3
TGTGCCAGCAGCTTAGGGAGCAGCGGGGGGGCCGCAGATACGCAGTATTTT
CASSLGSSGGAADTQYF
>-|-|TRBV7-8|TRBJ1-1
TGTGCCAGCAGCTTAGCTGTCGGGGGGATCCCTGAAGCTTTCTTT
CASSLAVGGIPEAFF
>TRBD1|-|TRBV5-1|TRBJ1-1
TGCGCCAGCAGCGCCAAACAGGGGGCTCACACTGAAGCTTTCTTT
CASSAKQGAHTEAFF
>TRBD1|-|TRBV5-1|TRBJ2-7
TGCGCCAGCAGTTTGTTTGGGACAGGCGGGACTCAGCAGTACTTC
CASSLFGTGGTQQYF
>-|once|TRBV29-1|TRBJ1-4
TGCAGCGTTGAAGGGGCAGGGGAAGGGGAAAAACTGTTTTTT
CSVEGAGEGEKLFF
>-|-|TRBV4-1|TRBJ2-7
TGCGCCAGCAGCCAAGAAAGTAGGGTCAGGGGCGAGCAGTACTTC
CASSQESRVRGEQYF
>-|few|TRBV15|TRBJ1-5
TGTGCCACCAGCAGCGGACAGTCGGGCAATCAGCCCCAGCATTTT
CATSSGQSGNQPQHF
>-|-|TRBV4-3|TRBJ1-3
TGCGCCAGCAGCCAGGGGCTGGGAAGTGGAAACACCATATATTTT
CASSQGLGSGNTIYF
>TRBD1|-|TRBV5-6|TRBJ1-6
TGTGCCAGCAGCGGAAACAGGGGAGTGAATTCACCCCTCCACTTT
CASSGNRGVNSPLHF
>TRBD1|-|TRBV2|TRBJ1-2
TGTGCCAGCAGGCCCGGGACAGAAAGCTATGGCTACACCTTC
CASRPGTESYGYTF
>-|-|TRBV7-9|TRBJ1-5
TGTGCCAGCAGCTCTGGGCAGGGCCGTAATCAGCCCCAGCATTTT
CASSSGQGRNQPQHF
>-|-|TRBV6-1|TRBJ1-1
TGTGCCAGCAACTTGAAGAGGAGCACTGAAGCTTTCTTT
CASNLKRSTEAFF
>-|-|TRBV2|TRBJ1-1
TGTGCCAGCAGTCAAGGGACACACACTGAAGCTTTCTTT
CASSQGTHTEAFF
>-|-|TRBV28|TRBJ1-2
TGTGCCACCGCATCTTCCAGGGAGGGCTATGGCTACACCTTC
CATASSREGYGYTF
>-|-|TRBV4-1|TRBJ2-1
TGCGCCAGCAGCCAAGATGGGCCGCCCGATCGAAGCTCCTACAATGAGCAGTTCTTC
CASSQDGPPDRSSYNEQFF
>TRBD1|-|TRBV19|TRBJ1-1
TGTGCCAGTAGTATAGATCCAGGACAGGATGCTTTCTTT
CASSIDPGQDAFF
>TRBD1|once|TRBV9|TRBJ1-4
TGTGCCAGCAGCTACGACAGGGGGGGTGAAAAACTGTTTTTT
CASSYDRGGEKLFF
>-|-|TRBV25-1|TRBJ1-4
TGTGCCAGCAGTGATCTAACTAATGAAAAACTGTTTTTT
CASSDLTNEKLFF
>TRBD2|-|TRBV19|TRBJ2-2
TGTGCCAGTAGTTCGAGCGGGGGCCACACCGGGGAGCTGTTTTTT
CASSSSGGHTGELFF
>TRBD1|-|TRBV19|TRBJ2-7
TGTGCCAGTAGTGTCGCCGGGACAGACTACGAGCAGTACTTC
CASSVAGTDYEQYF
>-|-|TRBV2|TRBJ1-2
TGTGCCAGCGGAAGACACCTCTATGGCTACACCTTC
CASGRHLYGYTF
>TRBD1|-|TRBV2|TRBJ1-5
TGTGCCAGCAGGATACAGGGGGGCAATCAGCCCCAGCATTTT
CASRIQGGNQPQHF
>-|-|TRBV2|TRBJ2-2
TGTGCCAGCAGTGAAGCCAGGTCGAACACCGGGGAGCTGTTTTTT
CASSEARSNTGELFF
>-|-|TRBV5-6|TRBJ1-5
TGTGCCAGCAGCTTGGCGGGAAATAGCAATCAGCCCCAGCATTTT
CASSLAGNSNQPQHF
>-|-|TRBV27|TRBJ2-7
TGTGCCGGGGGGGCGGGGCCCTACGAGCAGTACTTC
CAGGAGPYEQYF
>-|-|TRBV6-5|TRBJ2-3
TGTGCCAGCAGTTACGTGGCTAGCACAGATACGCAGTATTTT
CASSYVASTDTQYF
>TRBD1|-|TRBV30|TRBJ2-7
TGTGCCTGGAGTGCTAAGACAGGGGGTTCCTACGAGCAGTACTTC
CAWSAKTGGSYEQYF
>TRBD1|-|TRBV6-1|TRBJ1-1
TGTGCCAGCAGTTCCCGACAGGGGAATTTAGCTTTCTTT
CASSSRQGNLAFF
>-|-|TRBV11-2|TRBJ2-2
TGTGCCAGCAGGTCTGTCGGGTACACCGGGGAGCTGTTTTTT
CASRSVGYTGELFF
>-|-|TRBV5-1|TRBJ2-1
TGCGCCAGCAGCTTGGACAGATTCAATGAGCAGTTCTTC
CASSLDRFNEQFF
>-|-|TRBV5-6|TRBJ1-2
TGTGCCAGCAGCTTGGAGGGGCCGCCGCCAAACGGCTACACCTTC
CASSLEGPPPNGYTF
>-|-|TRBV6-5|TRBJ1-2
TGTGCCAGCAGGAATCAGGGGCTTCTGGGCTACACCTTC
CASRNQGLLGYTF
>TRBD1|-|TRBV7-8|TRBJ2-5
TGTGCCAGCAGCCCCGACAGGGGGCCAGAGACCCAGTACTTC
CASSPDRGPETQYF
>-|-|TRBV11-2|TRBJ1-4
TGTGCCAGCAGCTTAGGACCAGGGTCTAATGAAAAACTGTTTTTT
CASSLGPGSNEKLFF